This T cell receptor beta chain was sequenced for a study of T-cell memory formation after mild COVID-19. On the study more broadly: Largely, the TCR clusters proved donor specific.

In this sample, this clonotype turned up a few times. Its antigen is still unknown. TCRdb independently ran MiXCR on the 5' RACE reads; one entry per CDR3 protein. The sample yields roughly 250,000 distinct CDR3 sequences, approximately 16% seen once. Whole-study results and caveats: CD4+ clones that contracted lay mainly in CM and EM; CD8+ ones lay in EMRA.

Input material: PBMCs or a T cell subset sorted from them (not recorded which). This TCR derives from a young man who had mild COVID-19 (a few samples of this study predate the infection). Cell type and time point are not known.

CDR3 in DNA: TGTGCCAGCTCACCACCAAATACAGGGAACTATGGCTACACCTTC. It specifies CASSPPNTGNYGYTF. The V and J genes are TRBV18 and TRBJ1-2; the D gene is possibly TRBD1 (6 bases). V gave up 0 bases and J gave up 2 bases, with 10 bases separating them. The germline CDR1 and CDR2 sequences are KGHSH and LQKENI. The CDR3 loop spans 15 amino acids.